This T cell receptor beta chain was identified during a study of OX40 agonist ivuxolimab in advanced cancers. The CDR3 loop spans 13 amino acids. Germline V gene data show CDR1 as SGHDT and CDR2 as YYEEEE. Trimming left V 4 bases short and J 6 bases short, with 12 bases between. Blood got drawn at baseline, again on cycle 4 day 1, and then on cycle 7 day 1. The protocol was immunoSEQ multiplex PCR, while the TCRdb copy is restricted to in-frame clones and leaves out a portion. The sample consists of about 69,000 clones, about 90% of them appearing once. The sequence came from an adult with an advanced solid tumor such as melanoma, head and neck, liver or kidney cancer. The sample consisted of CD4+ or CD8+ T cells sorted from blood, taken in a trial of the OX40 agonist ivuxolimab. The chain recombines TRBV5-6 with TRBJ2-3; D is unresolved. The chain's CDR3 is CASSLDLTDTQYF. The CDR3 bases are TGTGCCAGCAGCCTGGACCTCACGGATACGCAGTATTTT. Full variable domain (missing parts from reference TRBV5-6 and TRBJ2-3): DAGVTQSPTHLIKTRGQQVTLRCSPKSGHDTVSWYQQALGQGPQFIFQYYEEEERQRGNFPDRFSGHQFPNYSSELNVNALLLGDSALYLCASSLDLTDTQYFGPGTRLTVL.